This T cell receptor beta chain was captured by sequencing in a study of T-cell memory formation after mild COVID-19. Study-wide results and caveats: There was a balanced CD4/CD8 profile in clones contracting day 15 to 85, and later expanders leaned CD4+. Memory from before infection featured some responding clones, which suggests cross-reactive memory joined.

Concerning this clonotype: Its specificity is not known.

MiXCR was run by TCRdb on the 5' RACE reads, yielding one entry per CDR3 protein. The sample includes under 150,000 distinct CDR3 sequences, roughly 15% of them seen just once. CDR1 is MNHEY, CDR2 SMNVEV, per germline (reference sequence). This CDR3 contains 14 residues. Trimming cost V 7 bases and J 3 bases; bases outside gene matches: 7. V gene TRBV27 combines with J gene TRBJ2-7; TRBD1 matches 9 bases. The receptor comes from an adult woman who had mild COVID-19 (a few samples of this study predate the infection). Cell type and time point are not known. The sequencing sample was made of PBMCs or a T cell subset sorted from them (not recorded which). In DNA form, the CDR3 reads TGTGCCAGCAAAGGGACAGGGTCGAGCTACGAGCAGTACTTC. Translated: CASKGTGSSYEQYF.